The rows below give T cell receptor beta chains drawn from one sample of a study of cytomegalovirus exposure and HLA in healthy donors. TCRdb's copy holds only in-frame clones and misses some; the assay was immunoSEQ multiplex PCR. The sample lists about 91,000 clones; around 80% were seen once. The sequenced sample was PBMCs. The receptors derive from a male donor in good health and CMV-seropositive. Both conserved end residues are part of each CDR3. A D gene is named only where the DNA matches it firmly. Size tells how often a clone was seen (once, few, many) or the class of an expanded clone, and some rows leave it out.

size,V,D,J,DNA,CDR3
-,TRBV10-3,TRBD1,TRBJ2-7,TGTGCCATCAGTGAGGGGGACAGCGAGCAGTACTTC,CAISEGDSEQYF
-,TRBV6-1,TRBD1,TRBJ1-4,TGTGCCAGCAGTGAATACAGGGGGTCGGGTGAAAAACTGTTTTTT,CASSEYRGSGEKLFF
-,TRBV28,-,TRBJ2-1,TGTGCCAGCAGTTTAATCAGGTCCAGGGATGAGCAGTTCTTC,CASSLIRSRDEQFF
-,TRBV6-1,-,TRBJ2-7,TGTGCCAGCAGTGACGGGTACGAGCAGTACTTC,CASSDGYEQYF
-,TRBV27,-,TRBJ2-7,TGTGCCAGCAGTTTATCGAGGTCAGGACATACCTACGAGCAGTACTTC,CASSLSRSGHTYEQYF
-,TRBV23-1,-,TRBJ1-6,TGCGCCAGCAGCCACCCCGGGAAGAATAATTCACCCCTCCACTTT,CASSHPGKNNSPLHF
-,TRBV2,TRBD1,TRBJ2-3,TGTGCCAGCAGAGTAAGACAGGGTATATTCACAGATACGCAGTATTTT,CASRVRQGIFTDTQYF
-,TRBV10-1,-,TRBJ2-1,TGCGCCAGTGGGAGAGCTAGCGCTTTCAATGAGCAGTTCTTC,CASGRASAFNEQFF
-,TRBV28,TRBD2,TRBJ2-5,TGTGCCAGCAGAGAACCGGGGGGATGGGGAGAGACCCAGTACTTC,CASREPGGWGETQYF
-,TRBV5-1,-,TRBJ2-7,TGCGCCAGCAGCTTGGTCAGCGGAAAAACCTACGAGCAGTACTTC,CASSLVSGKTYEQYF
-,TRBV28,-,TRBJ2-3,TGTGCCAGCAGGGGCGCAGCGGCTAGCACAGATACGCAGTATTTT,CASRGAAASTDTQYF
-,TRBV5-1,TRBD2,TRBJ2-3,TGCGCCAGCAGCTTGGAACAGCGGGGGGGCGCAGATACGCAGTATTTT,CASSLEQRGGADTQYF
-,TRBV28,TRBD1,TRBJ1-5,TGTGCCAGCAGTTCGACAGGGGCCCGCAATCAGCCCCAGCATTTT,CASSSTGARNQPQHF
-,TRBV28,TRBD1,TRBJ2-2,TGTGCCAGCAGCAAGACCCCCCGGGACAGATACACCGGGGAGCTGTTTTTT,CASSKTPRDRYTGELFF
-,TRBV7-3,TRBD2,TRBJ2-1,TGTGCCAGCAGCTTATGGACCAGCGGGGGGACATACAATGAGCAGTTCTTC,CASSLWTSGGTYNEQFF
once,TRBV30,-,TRBJ1-1,TGTGCCTGGAGGACGACAGGGAACACTGAAGCTTTCTTT,CAWRTTGNTEAFF
-,TRBV5-5,-,TRBJ2-7,TGTGCCAGCAGCTTGGGGGCAGGGGATGATCCGCAGTACTTC,CASSLGAGDDPQYF
-,TRBV7-9,-,TRBJ1-2,TGTGCCAGCAGCTCTATTACTGAATCTGTTAACTATGGCTACACCTTC,CASSSITESVNYGYTF
-,TRBV19,-,TRBJ1-2,TGTGCCAGTAGTTTACTTAGGGGAGGCTACACCTTC,CASSLLRGGYTF
-,TRBV20-1,-,TRBJ1-1,TGCAGTGCTAGAGGGGACATTGAAGCTTTCTTT,CSARGDIEAFF
-,TRBV6-5,-,TRBJ2-3,TGTGCCAGCAAATTAATAAGCACAGATACGCAGTATTTT,CASKLISTDTQYF
-,TRBV27,-,TRBJ2-3,TGTGCCAGCAGTTCCACAAGAACCGGGACACAGACTAGCACAGATACGCAGTATTTT,CASSSTRTGTQTSTDTQYF
-,TRBV4-2,TRBD2,TRBJ2-1,TGTGCCAGTGGGACTAGCGGGAGTGGGCACAATGAGCAGTTCTTC,CASGTSGSGHNEQFF
-,TRBV19,TRBD2,TRBJ2-3,TGTGCCAGTAGTATCGGGAGGGCAGATACGCAGTATTTT,CASSIGRADTQYF
-,TRBV4-1,-,TRBJ1-3,TGCGCCAGCAGGACGGGCTCAGCCGAGGGCAGAAACACCATATATTTT,CASRTGSAEGRNTIYF
-,TRBV19,-,TRBJ1-5,TGTGCCAGTAGTATAGGCTTTGGACAGTTTAGCAATCAGCCCCAGCATTTT,CASSIGFGQFSNQPQHF
-,TRBV21-1,-,TRBJ2-7,TGTGCCAGCAGCAAAGGGGCGAAAGGACGGAAATTGGAGGACTACGAGCAGTACTTC,CASSKGAKGRKLEDYEQYF
-,TRBV2,-,TRBJ2-7,TGTGCCAGCAGCCCGTTCTACGAGCAGTACTTC,CASSPFYEQYF
-,TRBV29-1,-,TRBJ1-1,TGCAGCGTTGTAAGGTCCGGACACCTGAACACTGAAGCTTTCTTT,CSVVRSGHLNTEAFF
once,TRBV21-1,-,TRBJ2-1,TGTGCCAGCCATTCCCGGACTAGCGGGAGGTATGAGCAGTTCTTC,CASHSRTSGRYEQFF
-,TRBV21-1,-,TRBJ1-6,TGTGCCAGCAGCAAAGGGACAGGTCACAGCTCCTATAATTCACCCCTCCACTTT,CASSKGTGHSSYNSPLHF
-,TRBV7-9,-,TRBJ1-1,TGTGCCATCGACTACCCTAGCGGGGTATGGAACACTGAAGCTTTCTTT,CAIDYPSGVWNTEAFF
-,TRBV5-6,TRBD1,TRBJ1-1,TGTGCCAGCAGCACACTAGGACAGGGGTCGGACACTGAAGCTTTCTTT,CASSTLGQGSDTEAFF
-,TRBV7-3,TRBD1,TRBJ1-1,TGTGCCAGCAGCTCTCAGGGGGCGGACACTGAAGCTTTCTTT,CASSSQGADTEAFF
-,TRBV19,-,TRBJ2-7,TGTGCCAGTAGTATGGATACAGGATTCGACGAGCAGTACTTC,CASSMDTGFDEQYF
-,TRBV5-4,-,TRBJ2-1,TGTGCCAGCAGCCCGGACGGGAACAATGAGCAGTTCTTC,CASSPDGNNEQFF
-,TRBV29-1,-,TRBJ2-7,TGCAGCGTTGGGGTTTCGGGCTACGAGCAGTACTTC,CSVGVSGYEQYF
-,TRBV6-4,TRBD1,TRBJ2-1,TGTGCCAGCATAAGGACAGGGAAGCATGAGCAGTTCTTC,CASIRTGKHEQFF
few,TRBV6-1,-,TRBJ1-5,TGTGCCAGCAGTGAAGGAAGACAGAGAACAAATCAGCCCCAGCATTTT,CASSEGRQRTNQPQHF
-,TRBV20-1,-,TRBJ2-5,TGCAGTGCCGCGGGAGAGACCCAGTACTTC,CSAAGETQYF
once,TRBV29-1,-,TRBJ1-2,TGCAGCGCCGCCTCGAGGACAGCTAACTATGGCTACACCTTC,CSAASRTANYGYTF
-,TRBV7-9,-,TRBJ2-5,TGTGCCAGCAGCGGTAGAGTAAACCTACAAGAGACCCAGTACTTC,CASSGRVNLQETQYF
-,TRBV19,TRBD1,TRBJ1-4,TGTGCCAGTACCAGACAGGGGGCGCCGGAGGATGAAAAACTGTTTTTT,CASTRQGAPEDEKLFF
-,TRBV12-5,-,TRBJ2-7,TGTGCTAGTGGTTCAACAACCTACGAGCAGTACTTC,CASGSTTYEQYF
-,TRBV15,TRBD1,TRBJ2-3,TGTGCCACCAGATTGGGACAGGGCACAGATACGCAGTATTTT,CATRLGQGTDTQYF
-,TRBV14,-,TRBJ2-4,TGTGCCAGCAGCCAAGCTGGGCTAGGGGGAATTTTTCAGTACTTC,CASSQAGLGGIFQYF
-,TRBV6-1,-,TRBJ2-7,TGTGCCAGCAGTGAATTCGACGAGCAGTACTTC,CASSEFDEQYF
-,TRBV30,-,TRBJ1-4,TGTGCGTATACGGGGAACGCTAATGAAAAACTGTTTTTT,CAYTGNANEKLFF
-,TRBV10-3,-,TRBJ2-1,TGTGCCATGCGCCGGGACACCGGGGATGAGCAGTTCTTC,CAMRRDTGDEQFF
-,TRBV19,-,TRBJ1-2,TGTGCCAGTAGTATAAATTCAGGGATCAACTATGGCTACACCTTC,CASSINSGINYGYTF
once,TRBV10-2,-,TRBJ2-7,TGCGCCAGCAGTGTTCCCCTCGCCTACGAGCAGTACTTC,CASSVPLAYEQYF
few,TRBV6-1,TRBD2,TRBJ2-3,TGTGCCAGCAGTGGAAAGGGACTTGGCGGGGGGGCCTTAAATACGCAGTATTTT,CASSGKGLGGGALNTQYF
-,TRBV6-4,-,TRBJ2-2,TGTGCCAGCAGTGTGGACAGCCGAGACGGGGAGCTGTTTTTT,CASSVDSRDGELFF